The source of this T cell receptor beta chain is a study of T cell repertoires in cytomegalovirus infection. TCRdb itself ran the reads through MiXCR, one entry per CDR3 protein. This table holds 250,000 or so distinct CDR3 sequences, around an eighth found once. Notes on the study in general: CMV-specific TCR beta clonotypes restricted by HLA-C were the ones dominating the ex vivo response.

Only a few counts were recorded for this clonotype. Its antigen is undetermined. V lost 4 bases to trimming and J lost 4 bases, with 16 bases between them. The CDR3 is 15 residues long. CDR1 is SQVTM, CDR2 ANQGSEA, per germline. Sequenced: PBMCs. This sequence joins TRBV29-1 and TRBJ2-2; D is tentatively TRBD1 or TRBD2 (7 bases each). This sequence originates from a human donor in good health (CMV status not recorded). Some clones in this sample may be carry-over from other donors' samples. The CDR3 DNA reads TGCAGCGTTGCCCCTCCAGGGGGGGTCACCGGGGAGCTGTTTTTT. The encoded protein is CSVAPPGGVTGELFF.